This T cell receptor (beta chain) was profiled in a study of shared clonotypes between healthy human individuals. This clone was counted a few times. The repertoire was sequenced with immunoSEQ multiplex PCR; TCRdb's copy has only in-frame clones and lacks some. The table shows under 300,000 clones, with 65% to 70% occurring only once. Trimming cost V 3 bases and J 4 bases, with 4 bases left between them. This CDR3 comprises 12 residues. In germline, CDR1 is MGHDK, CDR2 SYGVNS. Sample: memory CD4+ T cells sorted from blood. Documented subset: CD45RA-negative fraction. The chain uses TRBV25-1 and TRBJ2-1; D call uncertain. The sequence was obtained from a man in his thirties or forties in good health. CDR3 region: CASSEGYNEQFF. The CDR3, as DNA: TGTGCCAGCAGTGAGGGATACAATGAGCAGTTCTTC.